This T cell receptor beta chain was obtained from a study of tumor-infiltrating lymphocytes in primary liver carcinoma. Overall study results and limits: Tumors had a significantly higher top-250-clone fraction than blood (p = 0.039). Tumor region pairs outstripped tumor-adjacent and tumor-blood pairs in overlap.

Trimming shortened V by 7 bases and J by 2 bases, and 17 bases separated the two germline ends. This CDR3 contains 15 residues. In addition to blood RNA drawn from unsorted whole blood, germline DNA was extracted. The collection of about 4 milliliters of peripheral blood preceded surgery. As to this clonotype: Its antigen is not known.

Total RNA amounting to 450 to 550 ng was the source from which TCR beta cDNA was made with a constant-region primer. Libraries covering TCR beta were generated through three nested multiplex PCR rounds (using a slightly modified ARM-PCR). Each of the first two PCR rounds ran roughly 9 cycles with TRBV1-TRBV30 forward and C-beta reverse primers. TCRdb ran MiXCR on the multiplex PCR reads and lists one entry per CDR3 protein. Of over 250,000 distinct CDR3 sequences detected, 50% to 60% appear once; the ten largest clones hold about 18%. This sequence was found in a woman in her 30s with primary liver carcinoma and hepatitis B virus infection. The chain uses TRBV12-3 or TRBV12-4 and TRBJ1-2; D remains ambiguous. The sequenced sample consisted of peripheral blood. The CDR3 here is CASTSRRAANYGYTF. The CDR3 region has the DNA TGTGCCAGCACCTCCCGGCGGGCAGCCAACTATGGCTACACCTTC.